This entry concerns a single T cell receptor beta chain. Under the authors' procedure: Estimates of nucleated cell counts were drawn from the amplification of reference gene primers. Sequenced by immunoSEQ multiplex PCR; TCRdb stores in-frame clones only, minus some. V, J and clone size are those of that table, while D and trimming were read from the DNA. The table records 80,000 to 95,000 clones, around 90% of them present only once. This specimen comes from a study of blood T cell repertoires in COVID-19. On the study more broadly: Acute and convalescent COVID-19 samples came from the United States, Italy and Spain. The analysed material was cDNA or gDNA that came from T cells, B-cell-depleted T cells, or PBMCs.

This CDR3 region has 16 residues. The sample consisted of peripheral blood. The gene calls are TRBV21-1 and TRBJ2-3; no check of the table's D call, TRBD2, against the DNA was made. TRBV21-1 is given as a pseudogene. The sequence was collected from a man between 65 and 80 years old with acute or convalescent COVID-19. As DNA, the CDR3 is TGTGCCAGCATCCATAGCGGGACTTGCAGCACAGATACGCAGTATTTT. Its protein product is CASIHSGTCSTDTQYF.